The present TCR beta chain was sequenced within a study of Graves' ophthalmopathy and Graves' hyperthyroidism. Broader study findings: Separation of ophthalmopathy from stable hyperthyroidism was achieved by a 13-signature model, at around 89% sensitivity and roughly 81% specificity.

Using RNA transcripts, the TCR beta CDR3 regions were amplified. A first-round RT-PCR used HTBI primers, followed by a second-round multiplex PCR. TCRdb re-called the multiplex PCR reads with MiXCR, one entry per CDR3 protein. The sample yields 620,000 or so distinct CDR3 sequences, about 20% seen once. Germline CDR1 SGDLS, CDR2 YYNGEE. The CDR3 runs to 15 residues. The germline V and J ends were trimmed by 4 bases and 0 bases, with 11 bases remaining between them. This clonotype was observed at least ten times. Its antigen is not known. The TCR sequence derives from a woman between 18 and 29 years old with stable Graves' hyperthyroidism. Some clones in this sample may be carry-over from other donors' samples. The sequencing sample was made of peripheral blood. The genes are TRBV9 and TRBJ1-3; D might be TRBD1 (6 bases). CDR3 region: CASSTQDSSGNTIYF. The CDR3 coding sequence is TGTGCCAGCAGCACCCAGGACAGCTCTGGAAACACCATATATTTT.